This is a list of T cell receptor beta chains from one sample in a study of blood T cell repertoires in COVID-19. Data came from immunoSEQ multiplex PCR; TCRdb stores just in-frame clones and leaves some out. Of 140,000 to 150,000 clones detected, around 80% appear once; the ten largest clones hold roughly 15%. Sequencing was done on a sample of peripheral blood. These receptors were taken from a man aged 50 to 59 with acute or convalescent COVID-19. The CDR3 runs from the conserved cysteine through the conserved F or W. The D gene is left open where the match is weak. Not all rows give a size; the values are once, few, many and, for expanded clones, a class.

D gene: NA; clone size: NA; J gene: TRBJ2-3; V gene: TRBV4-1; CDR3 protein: CASSQDREDTQYF; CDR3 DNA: TGCGCCAGCAGCCAAGATCGGGAAGATACGCAGTATTTT
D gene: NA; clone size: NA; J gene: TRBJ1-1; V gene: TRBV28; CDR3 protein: CASSPAVKGAFF; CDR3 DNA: TGTGCCAGCAGTCCCGCGGTCAAGGGGGCTTTCTTT
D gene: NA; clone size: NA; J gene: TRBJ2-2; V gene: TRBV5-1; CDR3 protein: CASSLGGNTGELFF; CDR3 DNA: TGCGCCAGCAGCCTTGGCGGCAACACCGGGGAGCTGTTTTTT
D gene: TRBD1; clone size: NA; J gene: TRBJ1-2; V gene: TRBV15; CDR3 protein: CATSRDFMDRAYGYTF; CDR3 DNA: TGTGCCACCAGCAGAGATTTTATGGACAGGGCTTATGGCTACACCTTC
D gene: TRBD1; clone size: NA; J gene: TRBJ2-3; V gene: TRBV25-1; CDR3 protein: CASSEGFVGQGYTDTQYF; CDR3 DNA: TGTGCCAGCAGTGAAGGATTCGTGGGACAGGGGTACACAGATACGCAGTATTTT
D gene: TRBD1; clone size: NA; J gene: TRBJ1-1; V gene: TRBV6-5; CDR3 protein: CASSYTGQDTEAFF; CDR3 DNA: TGTGCCAGCAGTTACACCGGACAGGACACTGAAGCTTTCTTT
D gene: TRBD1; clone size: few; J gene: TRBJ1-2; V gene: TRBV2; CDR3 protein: CASRSGTDNYGYTF; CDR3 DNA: TGTGCCAGCAGATCCGGGACAGACAACTATGGCTACACCTTC
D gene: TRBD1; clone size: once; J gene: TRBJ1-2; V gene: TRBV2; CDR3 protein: CASSPRDSTYGYTF; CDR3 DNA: TGTGCCAGCAGCCCCCGGGACAGTACGTATGGCTACACCTTC
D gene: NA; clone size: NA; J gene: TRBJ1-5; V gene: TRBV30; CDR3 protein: CAWSVRAGVDQPQHF; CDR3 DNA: TGTGCCTGGAGTGTACGGGCAGGGGTGGATCAGCCCCAGCATTTT
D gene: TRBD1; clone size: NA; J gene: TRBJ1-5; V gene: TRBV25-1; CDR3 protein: CASSAHTGAVDQPQHF; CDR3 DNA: TGTGCCAGCAGTGCCCACACAGGGGCGGTCGATCAGCCCCAGCATTTT
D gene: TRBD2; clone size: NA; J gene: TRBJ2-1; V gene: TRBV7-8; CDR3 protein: CASSPTPRLASGDEQFF; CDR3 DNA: TGTGCCAGCAGCCCTACCCCAAGACTAGCCTCTGGAGATGAGCAGTTCTTC
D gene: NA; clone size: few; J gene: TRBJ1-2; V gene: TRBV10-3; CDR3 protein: CAISDVTGGYTF; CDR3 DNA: TGTGCCATCAGTGATGTGACGGGTGGCTACACCTTC
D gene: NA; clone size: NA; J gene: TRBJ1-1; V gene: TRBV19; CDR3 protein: CASSPWGVGTEAFF; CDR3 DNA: TGTGCCAGTAGCCCCTGGGGGGTTGGCACTGAAGCTTTCTTT
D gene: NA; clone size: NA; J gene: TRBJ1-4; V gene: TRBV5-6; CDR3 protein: CASSYVPGEKLFF; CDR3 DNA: TGTGCCAGCAGCTACGTACCGGGGGAAAAACTGTTTTTT
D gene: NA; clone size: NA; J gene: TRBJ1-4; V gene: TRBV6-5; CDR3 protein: CASSYGSGYDEKLFF; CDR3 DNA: TGTGCCAGCAGTTACGGTAGCGGGTACGATGAAAAACTGTTTTTT
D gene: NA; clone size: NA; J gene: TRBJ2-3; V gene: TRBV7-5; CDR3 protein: CVRSLDPLGTGQDTQYF; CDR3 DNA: TGTGTCAGAAGCTTAGATCCTCTCGGGACAGGTCAAGATACGCAGTATTTT
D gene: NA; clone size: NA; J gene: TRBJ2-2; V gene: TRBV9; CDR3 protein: CASSSQPVGGGSGELFF; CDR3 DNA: TGTGCCAGCAGCTCTCAACCCGTGGGCGGGGGCAGCGGGGAGCTGTTTTTT
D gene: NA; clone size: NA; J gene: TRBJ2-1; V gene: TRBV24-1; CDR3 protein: CATSDFSQANEQFF; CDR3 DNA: TGTGCCACCAGTGATTTTTCGCAGGCCAATGAGCAGTTCTTC
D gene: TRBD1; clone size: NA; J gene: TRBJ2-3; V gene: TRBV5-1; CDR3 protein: CASSYGTGGSDTQYF; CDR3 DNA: TGCGCCAGCAGCTATGGGACAGGGGGCTCAGATACGCAGTATTTT
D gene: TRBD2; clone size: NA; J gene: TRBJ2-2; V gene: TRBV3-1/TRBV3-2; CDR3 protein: CASSPGVAGVDELFF; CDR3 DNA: TGTGCCAGCAGCCCCGGAGTAGCGGGGGTAGATGAGCTGTTTTTT
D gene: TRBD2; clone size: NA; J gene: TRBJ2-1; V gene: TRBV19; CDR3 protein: CASSVRGGNEQFF; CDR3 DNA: TGTGCCAGTAGTGTTCGGGGGGGAAATGAGCAGTTCTTC
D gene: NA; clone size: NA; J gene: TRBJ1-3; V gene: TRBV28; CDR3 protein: CASSSMGQGGNTIYF; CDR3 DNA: TGTGCCAGCAGTTCAATGGGGCAGGGCGGAAACACCATATATTTT
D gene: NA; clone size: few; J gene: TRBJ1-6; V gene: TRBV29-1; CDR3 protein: CSVKSGDSNSPLHF; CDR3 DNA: TGCAGCGTCAAATCAGGGGATTCTAATTCACCCCTCCACTTT
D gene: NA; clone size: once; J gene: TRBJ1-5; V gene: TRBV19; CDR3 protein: CASSIMPGQPQHF; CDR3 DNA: TGTGCCAGTAGTATAATGCCGGGGCAGCCCCAGCATTTT
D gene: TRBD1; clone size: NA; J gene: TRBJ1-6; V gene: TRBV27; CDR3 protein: CASSYDRVLSPLHF; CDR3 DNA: TGTGCCAGCAGTTACGACAGGGTATTGTCACCCCTCCACTTT
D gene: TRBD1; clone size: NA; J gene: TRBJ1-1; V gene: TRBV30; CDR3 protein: CAWSGLGQGFGMWNTEAFF; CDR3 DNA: TGTGCCTGGAGTGGCTTAGGACAGGGATTCGGCATGTGGAACACTGAAGCTTTCTTT
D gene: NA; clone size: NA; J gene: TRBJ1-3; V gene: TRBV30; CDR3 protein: CAWSATRGNTIYF; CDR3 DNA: TGTGCCTGGAGTGCGACCAGGGGAAACACCATATATTTT
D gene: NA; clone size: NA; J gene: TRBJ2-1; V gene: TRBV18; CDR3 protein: CASSPRIAGDEQFF; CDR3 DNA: TGTGCCAGCTCACCACGTATAGCTGGAGATGAGCAGTTCTTC
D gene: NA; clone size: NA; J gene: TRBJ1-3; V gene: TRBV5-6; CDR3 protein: CASSSEPRYVESGNTIYF; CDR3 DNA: TGTGCCAGCAGCTCGGAGCCTAGGTATGTAGAATCTGGAAACACCATATATTTT
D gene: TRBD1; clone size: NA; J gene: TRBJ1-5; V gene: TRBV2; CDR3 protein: CASSESRTGEGQPQHF; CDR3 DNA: TGTGCCAGCAGTGAATCCCGGACAGGGGAGGGTCAGCCCCAGCATTTT
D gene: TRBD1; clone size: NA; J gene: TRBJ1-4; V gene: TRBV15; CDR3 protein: CATSRNPGQEEKLFF; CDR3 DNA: TGTGCCACCAGCAGAAACCCGGGACAGGAAGAAAAACTGTTTTTT
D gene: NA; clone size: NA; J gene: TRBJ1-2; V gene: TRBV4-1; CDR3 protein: CASSQAQRGYTF; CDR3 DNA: TGCGCCAGCAGCCAAGCGCAGAGGGGCTACACCTTC
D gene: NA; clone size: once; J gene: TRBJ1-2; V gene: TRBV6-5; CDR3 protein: CASSKQGSYGYTF; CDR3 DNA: TGTGCCAGCAGTAAACAGGGCTCCTATGGCTACACCTTC
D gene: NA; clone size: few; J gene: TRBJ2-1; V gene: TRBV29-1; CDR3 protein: CSVDPGLEQFF; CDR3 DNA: TGCAGCGTTGACCCCGGTCTCGAGCAGTTCTTC
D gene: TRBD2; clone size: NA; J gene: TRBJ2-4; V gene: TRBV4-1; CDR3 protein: CASRKDERGGAKNIQYF; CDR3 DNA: TGCGCCAGCAGAAAAGATGAGCGGGGGGGAGCCAAAAACATTCAGTACTTC
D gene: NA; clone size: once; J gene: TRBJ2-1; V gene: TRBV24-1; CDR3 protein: CATSDSGEILGNEQFF; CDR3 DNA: TGTGCCACCAGTGATTCGGGAGAGATACTGGGCAATGAGCAGTTCTTC
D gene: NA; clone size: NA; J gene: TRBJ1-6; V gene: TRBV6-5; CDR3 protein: CASSRDINSPLHF; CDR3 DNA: TGTGCCAGCAGCCGGGACATTAATTCACCCCTCCACTTT
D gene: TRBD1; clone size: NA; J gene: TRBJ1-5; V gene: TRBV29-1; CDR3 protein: CSVGTGQGNQPQHF; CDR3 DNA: TGCAGCGTTGGGACAGGGCAGGGCAATCAGCCCCAGCATTTT
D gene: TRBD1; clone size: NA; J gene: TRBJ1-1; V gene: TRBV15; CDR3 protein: CATSRDNRGNTEAFF; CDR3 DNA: TGTGCCACCAGCAGAGATAACAGGGGGAACACTGAAGCTTTCTTT
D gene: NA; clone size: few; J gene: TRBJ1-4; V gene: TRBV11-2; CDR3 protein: CASSLEVWGANEKLFF; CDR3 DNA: TGTGCCAGCAGCTTAGAGGTTTGGGGAGCTAATGAAAAACTGTTTTTT
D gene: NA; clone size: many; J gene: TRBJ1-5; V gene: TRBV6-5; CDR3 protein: CASRGGVNQPQHF; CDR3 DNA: TGTGCCAGTAGGGGAGGGGTCAATCAGCCCCAGCATTTT